The T cell receptor (beta chain) described here comes from a study of shared clonotypes between healthy human individuals. Across the whole study: In total, the donors were two women and a few men aged 18 to 49. Study findings and constraints: With few donors, the genetic and exposure-history diversity represented was limited. Generation probabilities of non-shared clonotypes were lower (relative to those shared by all four donors).

This clone was found once. The antigen is not known. This CDR3 contains 16 residues. The germline V and J ends were trimmed by 0 bases and 6 bases, with 12 bases remaining between them. CDR1 SGHDN and CDR2 FVKESK come from the germline V gene. Only in-frame clones appear in the TCRdb table, and some are missing; sequencing was by immunoSEQ multiplex PCR. This table has about 1 million clones, about 80% appearing once. The sequenced sample was memory CD4+ T cells sorted from blood. Subset of the sample: CD45RA-negative fraction. This TCR was sampled from a young man in good health. The rearrangement uses TRBV14 and TRBJ1-6, with D unclear. The CDR3: CASSQDRGTVNSPLHF. CDR3 nucleotide sequence: TGTGCCAGCAGCCAAGATCGGGGAACGGTTAATTCACCCCTCCACTTT.